The clone carrying this T cell receptor (beta chain) occurred many times. The target antigen is unknown. The CDR3 has 16 residues. Germline V CDR1 and CDR2: LNHDA, SQIVND (reference sequence). V was trimmed by 5 bases and J by 2 bases, leaving 15 bases between them. The data were taken from a study of read filtering for tumor transcriptome and immune sequencing. Study context: Whole-transcriptome libraries were prepared after DNase treatment. TCR-mapped reads were about 3.5 to 11 million with IR-seq versus roughly 75 to 1,400 with RNA-seq.

Molecular barcoded adaptors covering alpha/delta and beta/gamma chains were used on about 390 ng RNA. From the reads, TCRdb called clonotypes with MiXCR, one entry per CDR3 protein. This table has about 130,000 distinct CDR3 sequences, about an eighth appearing once. Study-level results: Single-read clonotypes: about 81.9% of IR-seq clonotypes (around 4% of reads), about 75% of RNA-seq clonotypes (around 48% of reads).

Sequenced material: a population of CD138-negative cells sorted from bone marrow. This sequence joins TRBV19 and TRBJ2-2; D not certain. This sequence was found in a donor at least 40 years old with multiple myeloma. The CDR3 spells CASSVFNAGNTGELFF. The CDR3, as DNA: TGTGCCAGTAGTGTATTTAATGCAGGAAACACCGGGGAGCTGTTTTTT.